This TCR beta chain was retrieved from a study of blood T cell repertoires in COVID-19. Study at large: In each case, the material was cDNA or gDNA derived from T cells, B-cell-depleted T cells, or PBMCs.

Authors' data handling: Cell counts per sample came from amplifying reference gene primers. The protocol was immunoSEQ multiplex PCR, while the TCRdb copy is restricted to in-frame clones and leaves out a portion. D and trimming come from the DNA, and the V and J calls and clone size come from that table. The table records about 81,000 clones, about 86% of them present only once. The CDR3 has 12 residues. V lost 3 bases, J lost 5 bases, and 1 base stayed unmatched. CDR1 GTSNPN and CDR2 SVGIG come from the germline V gene (reference sequence). V usage is TRBV30 and J usage is TRBJ2-5; 9 positions agree with TRBD2. The receptor was isolated from a woman of 80 years or more with acute or convalescent COVID-19. Sequencing was done on a sample of peripheral blood. CDR3 sequence (DNA): TGTGCCTGGAGGCGGGAGGGTGAGACCCAGTACTTC. As protein: CAWRREGETQYF.